The rows below give T cell receptor beta chains drawn from one sample of a study of response to subunit inactivated influenza vaccine. TCRdb passed the RT-PCR reads through MiXCR, listing each CDR3 protein once. The sample includes hundreds of thousands of distinct CDR3 sequences, around a sixth of them seen just once. Sequenced material: PBMCs from blood, taken roughly 5 days after vaccination. The receptor set was obtained from a man aged 50 to 59 who received an inactivated influenza vaccine. The CDR3 runs from the conserved cysteine through the conserved F or W. The D gene is left open where the match is weak. The size entry is marked missing in some rows and otherwise reads once, few, many or a size class.

J | size | V | D | DNA | CDR3
TRBJ2-3 | NA | TRBV20-1 | TRBD2 | TGCAGTGCTATAGGGACTAGCGGGGGAAGCACAGATACGCAGTATTTT | CSAIGTSGGSTDTQYF
TRBJ2-5 | many | TRBV9 | TRBD2 | TGTGCCAGCAGCGTATCTAGCGGGGCACAAGAGACCCAGTACTTC | CASSVSSGAQETQYF
TRBJ1-1 | NA | TRBV29-1 | NA | TGCAGCGTTGAGCTGACAGGAGTGAACACTGAAGCTTTCTTT | CSVELTGVNTEAFF
TRBJ2-7 | NA | TRBV7-2 | NA | TGTGCCAGCAGCTTAGACGCTACCTACGAGCAGTACTTC | CASSLDATYEQYF
TRBJ1-5 | many | TRBV7-2 | NA | TGTGCCAGCAGTTCGGACATACTTCAGCCCCAGCATTTT | CASSSDILQPQHF
TRBJ2-5 | NA | TRBV7-2 | NA | TGTGCCAGCAGCTTAATGGGCAGCCAAGAGACCCAGTACTTC | CASSLMGSQETQYF
TRBJ2-5 | NA | TRBV4-1 | NA | TGCGCCAGCAGCCTTATAGCCACGGAGACCCAGTACTTC | CASSLIATETQYF
TRBJ2-2 | few | TRBV6-1 | TRBD2 | TGTGCCAGCAGAGCGGGAGGGAATCCCGGGGAGCTGTTTTTT | CASRAGGNPGELFF
TRBJ2-5 | few | TRBV5-1 | NA | TGCGCCAGCAGCTTGTGGGGGAGTAACCAAGAGACCCAGTACTTC | CASSLWGSNQETQYF
TRBJ1-5 | few | TRBV11-2 | TRBD1 | TGTGCCAGCAGCCAAGGGATGACAGGGGGCAATCAGCCCCAGCATTTT | CASSQGMTGGNQPQHF
TRBJ2-7 | NA | TRBV11-2 | TRBD1 | TGTGCCAGCAGCTTAGGCCGGGACAGCCTCCTTCTTGGTTACGAGCAGTACTTC | CASSLGRDSLLLGYEQYF
TRBJ2-3 | few | TRBV28 | NA | TGTGCCAGCAGTCCACTCTCCTTAGGGCAGTATTTT | CASSPLSLGQYF
TRBJ2-7 | NA | TRBV12-3/TRBV12-4 | TRBD1 | TGTGCCAGCAGATTTGGACAGGGGGCCTACGAGCAGTACTTC | CASRFGQGAYEQYF
TRBJ2-6 | NA | TRBV12-3/TRBV12-4 | TRBD1 | TGTGCCAGCAGTAGGACAGGGGGCTTTGGGGCCAACGTCCTGACTTTC | CASSRTGGFGANVLTF
TRBJ2-7 | few | TRBV20-1 | NA | TGCAGTGCCCTCGTGCCCCGACAGAAGACTTTCTACGAGCAGTACTTC | CSALVPRQKTFYEQYF
TRBJ2-7 | NA | TRBV5-6 | NA | TGTGCCAGCAGCTTGGACAGTAAATACGAGCAGTACTTC | CASSLDSKYEQYF